Shown below are 17 T cell receptor beta chains from a single sample sequenced in a study of blood T cell repertoires in COVID-19. The repertoire was sequenced with immunoSEQ multiplex PCR; TCRdb's copy has only in-frame clones and lacks some. Of 70,000 to 95,000 clones in the sample, 80% to 90% were seen once. The sequenced sample consisted of peripheral blood. The receptors derive from a man in his 70s with active or convalescent COVID-19.

The CDR3 DNA sequence: TGTGCCAGCAGTCGACAAGGACAGGGGCTCCCCTACGAGCAGTACTTC. This codes for CASSRQGQGLPYEQYF. The chain combines TRBV27 with TRBJ2-7; 9 bases are a match to TRBD1. J lost 2 bases, V lost 5 bases, and 10 bases had no gene match. Germline V gives CDR1 MNHEY, CDR2 SMNVEV (reference sequence). The CDR3 covers 16 residues.

The chain has TRBV2 and TRBJ1-6; 7 bases map to TRBD1. V shed 8 bases, J shed 9 bases, and the junction held 7 bases outside the gene matches. Germline-derived CDR1 and CDR2 are SNHLY and FYNNEI. CDR3 size: 13 residues. CDR3 amino acids: CASRGTVSSPLHF. The CDR3 nucleotides are TGTGCCAGCCGAGGGACAGTCTCTTCACCCCTCCACTTT.

The chain combines TRBV18 with TRBJ1-5; no clear D. This CDR3 comprises 15 residues. V was shortened by 0 bases and J by 7 bases, with 13 bases between the two germline ends. The germline CDR1 and CDR2 sequences are KGHSH and LQKENI. The CDR3 bases are TGTGCCAGCTCACCACCATCGAACTTCGGGCAGCCCCAGCATTTT. It yields the protein CASSPPSNFGQPQHF.

This chain uses TRBV27 with TRBJ2-5; 9 nucleotides align to TRBD2. Germline trimming cut 6 bases from V and 1 base from J; bases unmatched to any gene: 9. The CDR3 runs 16 residues. Germline V lookup: CDR1 MNHEY, CDR2 SMNVEV (reference sequence). DNA of the CDR3: TGTGCCAGCAGCCTGAGGCTAGCGGGAACCCAAGAGACCCAGTACTTC. This codes for CASSLRLAGTQETQYF.

The gene calls are TRBV5-1 and TRBJ2-7; D is uncertain. This CDR3 is 12 amino acids long. Germline V gives CDR1 SGHRS, CDR2 YFSETQ. Trimming stripped 4 bases from V and 2 bases from J, with 7 bases between. The CDR3 nucleotides read TGCGCCAGCAGCCTGGATACCTACGAGCAGTACTTC. The encoded protein is CASSLDTYEQYF. Full variable domain (rest looked up from reference TRBV5-1 and TRBJ2-7): KAGVTQTPRYLIKTRGQQVTLSCSPISGHRSVSWYQQTPGQGLQFLFEYFSETQRNKGNFPGRFSGRQFSNSRSEMNVSTLELGDSALYLCASSLDTYEQYFGPGTRLTVT.

This clone was counted only a few times. V gene TRBV6-2 or TRBV6-3 combines with J gene TRBJ2-4; 11 bases are a match to TRBD2. With 0 bases clipped from V and 9 bases from J, the junction kept 10 bases outside the gene matches. The CDR3 has 17 amino acids. Germline loops: CDR1 MNHEY, CDR2 SVGEGT. This chain's CDR3 is CASSYSPSGGFRGIQYF. Written as DNA, the CDR3 is TGTGCCAGCAGTTACTCACCTAGCGGGGGGTTCCGAGGCATTCAGTACTTC.

The CDR3 here is CASSRTGGHEKLFF. CDR3 DNA: TGTGCCAGCAGCAGGACAGGGGGCCATGAAAAACTGTTTTTT. The rearrangement uses TRBV25-1 and TRBJ1-4, with 11 bases fitting TRBD1. The CDR3 consists of 14 residues. Germline V gene lookup returns CDR1 MGHDK and CDR2 SYGVNS. The J segment lost 6 bases and the V segment lost 6 bases, leaving 3 bases of the junction unmatched.

V is TRBV24-1 and J is TRBJ2-3; 9 positions agree with TRBD2. Germline V gene data show CDR1 as KGHDR and CDR2 as SFDVKD. Trimming removed 4 bases from V and 5 bases from J; junction bases left unmatched: 3. The CDR3 is 14 amino acids. The chain's CDR3 is CATSERREGDTQYF. The CDR3 DNA reads TGTGCCACCAGTGAAAGGCGGGAGGGAGATACGCAGTATTTT.

The chain is built from TRBV30 and TRBJ2-3, with 10 bases identical to TRBD2. The CDR3 totals 15 residues. Germline CDR1 and CDR2: GTSNPN and SVGIG (reference sequence). The ends lost 3 bases at V and 1 base at J; junction bases unmatched: 4. CDR3 residues: CAWRMGLARTDTQYF. The CDR3 DNA sequence: TGTGCCTGGAGAATGGGACTAGCGCGCACAGATACGCAGTATTTT. The full variable domain, with the rest looked up from reference TRBV30 and TRBJ2-3, is SQTIHQWPATLVQPVGSPLSLECTVEGTSNPNLYWYRQAAGRGLQLLFYSVGIGQISSEVPQNLSASRPQDRQFILSSKKLLLSDSGFYLCAWRMGLARTDTQYFGPGTRLTVL.

CDR3 loop: CASSPDSLNTEAFF. In DNA, the CDR3 is TGCGCCAGCAGCCCTGACAGCCTGAACACTGAAGCTTTCTTT. The chain uses TRBV5-1 and TRBJ1-1, with TRBD1 as a possible D gene (5 bases). This CDR3 spans 14 amino acids. CDR1 SGHRS and CDR2 YFSETQ come from the germline V gene. V was trimmed by 4 bases and J by 0 bases, leaving 10 bases between them. Based on the CDR3 plus reference TRBV5-1 and TRBJ1-1, the full variable domain is KAGVTQTPRYLIKTRGQQVTLSCSPISGHRSVSWYQQTPGQGLQFLFEYFSETQRNKGNFPGRFSGRQFSNSRSEMNVSTLELGDSALYLCASSPDSLNTEAFFGQGTRLTVV.

This clone was recorded a few times. The chain has TRBV25-1 and TRBJ1-3, with D possibly TRBD1 on 5 matching bases. Trimming left V 6 bases short and J 0 bases short, with 12 bases between. From germline, CDR1 is MGHDK and CDR2 SYGVNS. The CDR3 runs 15 residues. Written as DNA, the CDR3 is TGTGCCAGCAGGGCCTCAGGGATCTCTGGAAACACCATATATTTT. Translation: CASRASGISGNTIYF.

The chain employs TRBV7-9 and TRBJ1-5, with 11 bases aligning to TRBD1. CDR1 SEHNR and CDR2 FQNEAQ come from the germline V gene (reference sequence). With 4 bases clipped from V and 6 bases from J, the junction kept 5 bases outside the gene matches. CDR3 length: 15 residues. The CDR3 DNA reads TGTGCCAGCAGCTCAGGGACAGGGGGAAGTCAGCCCCAGCATTTT. This translates into CASSSGTGGSQPQHF.

Concerning this clone: Other DNA sequences in the sample encode the same CDR3. The chain recombines TRBV19 with TRBJ2-7; TRBD1 might be the D (6 bases). V shed 5 bases and J shed 0 bases, with 8 bases lying between them. The V gene's germline CDR1 is LNHDA and CDR2 SQIVND (reference sequence). The CDR3 length is 13 residues. DNA for the CDR3: TGTGCCAGTAGTGCGGACAGCTCCTACGAGCAGTACTTC. This gives the protein CASSADSSYEQYF.

The CDR3 protein is CASMTTTNTEAFF. In DNA, the CDR3 is TGTGCCAGCATGACTACAACCAACACTGAAGCTTTCTTT. This rearrangement joins TRBV6-5 to TRBJ1-1; D unclear. This CDR3 has 13 amino acids. Trimming shortened V by 7 bases and J by 2 bases, and 11 bases separated the two germline ends. Per the germline V gene, CDR1 is MNHEY and CDR2 is SVGAGI.

V gene TRBV4-2 combines with J gene TRBJ1-2; a possible D gene is TRBD1 (5 bases). The CDR3 totals 14 residues. V was pared by 1 base and J by 8 bases, with 14 bases between. Germline assignment: CDR1 LGHNA and CDR2 YNFKEQ. The CDR3 loop is CASSQGVQGTGYTF. Written as DNA, the CDR3 is TGTGCCAGCAGCCAAGGCGTCCAGGGTACGGGCTACACCTTC.

This chain uses TRBV18 with TRBJ2-5; the D is unclear. The CDR3 length is 13 residues. V was cut by 2 bases and J by 0 bases, with 4 bases left in between. Germline V gene sequence: CDR1 KGHSH, CDR2 LQKENI. CDR3 DNA: TGTGCCAGCTCACCAGGCAACCAAGAGACCCAGTACTTC. Translated: CASSPGNQETQYF.

The V call is TRBV6-5, the J call TRBJ2-7; 11 bases match TRBD2. Germline CDR1 reads MNHEY; CDR2 reads SVGAGI. V was pared by 2 bases and J by 3 bases, with 6 bases of the junction left unmatched. This CDR3 comprises 16 residues. CDR3 DNA sequence: TGTGCCAGCAGTTACCAGGCTAGCGGGGGGTACTACGAGCAGTACTTC. Amino acid sequence: CASSYQASGGYYEQYF.